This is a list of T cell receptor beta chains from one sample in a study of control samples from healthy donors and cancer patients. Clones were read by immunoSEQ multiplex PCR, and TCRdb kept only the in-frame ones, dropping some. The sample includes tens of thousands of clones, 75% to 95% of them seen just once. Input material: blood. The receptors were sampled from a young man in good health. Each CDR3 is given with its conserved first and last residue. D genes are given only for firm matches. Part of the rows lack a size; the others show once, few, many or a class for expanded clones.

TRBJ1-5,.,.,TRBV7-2,CASSLGQEQPQHF,TGTGCCAGCAGCTTAGGTCAGGAACAGCCCCAGCATTTT
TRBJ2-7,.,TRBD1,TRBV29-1,CSVEDAGGNEQYF,TGCAGCGTTGAAGATGCAGGGGGCAACGAGCAGTACTTC
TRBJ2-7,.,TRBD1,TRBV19,CASSRRTGPYEQYF,TGTGCCAGTAGTCGACGGACAGGCCCCTACGAGCAGTACTTC
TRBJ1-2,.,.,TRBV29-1,CSVLIFGSLLGGYTF,TGCAGCGTTCTTATTTTTGGCTCCCTCCTTGGGGGCTACACCTTC
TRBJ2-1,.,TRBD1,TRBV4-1,CASSQDLQGINEQFF,TGCGCCAGCAGCCAAGATCTACAGGGGATCAATGAGCAGTTCTTC
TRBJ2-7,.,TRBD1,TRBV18,CASSLGTGSSYEQYF,TGTGCCAGCTCACTGGGGACAGGGAGCTCCTACGAGCAGTACTTC
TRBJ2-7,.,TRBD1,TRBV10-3,CAISAGTGISYEQYF,TGTGCCATCAGTGCGGGGACAGGGATCTCCTACGAGCAGTACTTC
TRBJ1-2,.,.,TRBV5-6,CASSLAAEVYGYTF,TGTGCCAGCAGCTTGGCCGCGGAGGTCTATGGCTACACCTTC
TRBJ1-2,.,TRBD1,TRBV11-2,CASSEDRGPGGYTF,TGTGCCAGCAGCGAGGACAGGGGGCCTGGTGGCTACACCTTC
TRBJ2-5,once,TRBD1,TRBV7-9,CASSLDRGETQYF,TGTGCCAGCAGCTTAGACAGGGGGGAGACCCAGTACTTC
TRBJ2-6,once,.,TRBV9,CASSAVGSGANVLTF,TGTGCCAGCAGCGCCGTGGGCTCTGGGGCCAACGTCCTGACTTTC
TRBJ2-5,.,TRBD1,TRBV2,CASSERGTGLETQYF,TGTGCCAGCAGTGAAAGGGGGACAGGGTTAGAGACCCAGTACTTC
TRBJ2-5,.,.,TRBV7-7,CASSELVEETQYF,TGTGCTAGCAGCGAACTAGTGGAAGAGACCCAGTACTTC
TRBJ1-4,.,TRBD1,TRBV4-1,CASSGQGAHEKLFF,TGCGCCAGCAGCGGACAGGGGGCGCATGAAAAACTGTTTTTT
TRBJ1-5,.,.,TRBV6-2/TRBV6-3,CASSYGYQPQHF,TGTGCCAGCAGTTACGGTTATCAGCCCCAGCATTTT